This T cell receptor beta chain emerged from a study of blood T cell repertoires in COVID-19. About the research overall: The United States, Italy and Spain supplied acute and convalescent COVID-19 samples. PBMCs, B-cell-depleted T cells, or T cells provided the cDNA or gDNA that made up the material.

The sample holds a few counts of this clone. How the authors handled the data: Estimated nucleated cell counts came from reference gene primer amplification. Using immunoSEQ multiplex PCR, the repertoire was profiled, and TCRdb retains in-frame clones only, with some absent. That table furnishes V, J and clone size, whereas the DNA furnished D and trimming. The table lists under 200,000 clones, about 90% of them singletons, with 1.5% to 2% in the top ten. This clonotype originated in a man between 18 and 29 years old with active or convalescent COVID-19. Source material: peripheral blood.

As DNA, the CDR3 is TGTGCCTGGAGAGTGTTAGGATTCGAAGGGGCTGGTGGCTACACCTTC. It encodes CAWRVLGFEGAGGYTF. The chain is built from TRBV30 and TRBJ1-2; a weak D match, TRBD1 (5 bases). The length of the CDR3 is 16 residues. Germline V gene lookup returns CDR1 GTSNPN and CDR2 SVGIG (reference sequence). V lost 3 bases and J lost 7, with 24 bases in between.